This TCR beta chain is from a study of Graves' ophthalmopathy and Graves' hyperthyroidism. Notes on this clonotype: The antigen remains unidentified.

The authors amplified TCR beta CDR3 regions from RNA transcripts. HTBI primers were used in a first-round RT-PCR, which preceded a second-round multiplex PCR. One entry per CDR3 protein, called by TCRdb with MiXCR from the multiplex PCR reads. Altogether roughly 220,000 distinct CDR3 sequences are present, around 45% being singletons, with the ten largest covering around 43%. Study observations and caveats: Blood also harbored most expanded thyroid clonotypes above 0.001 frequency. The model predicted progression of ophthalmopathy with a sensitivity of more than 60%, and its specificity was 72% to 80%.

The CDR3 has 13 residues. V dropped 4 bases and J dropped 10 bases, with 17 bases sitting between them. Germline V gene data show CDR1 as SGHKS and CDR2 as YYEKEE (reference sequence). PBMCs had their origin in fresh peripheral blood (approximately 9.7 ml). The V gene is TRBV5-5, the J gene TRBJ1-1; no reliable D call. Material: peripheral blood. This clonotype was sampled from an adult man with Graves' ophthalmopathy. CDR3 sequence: CASSPEVGVGAFF. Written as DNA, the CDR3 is TGTGCCAGCAGCCCCGAGGTGGGCGTGGGAGCTTTCTTT.